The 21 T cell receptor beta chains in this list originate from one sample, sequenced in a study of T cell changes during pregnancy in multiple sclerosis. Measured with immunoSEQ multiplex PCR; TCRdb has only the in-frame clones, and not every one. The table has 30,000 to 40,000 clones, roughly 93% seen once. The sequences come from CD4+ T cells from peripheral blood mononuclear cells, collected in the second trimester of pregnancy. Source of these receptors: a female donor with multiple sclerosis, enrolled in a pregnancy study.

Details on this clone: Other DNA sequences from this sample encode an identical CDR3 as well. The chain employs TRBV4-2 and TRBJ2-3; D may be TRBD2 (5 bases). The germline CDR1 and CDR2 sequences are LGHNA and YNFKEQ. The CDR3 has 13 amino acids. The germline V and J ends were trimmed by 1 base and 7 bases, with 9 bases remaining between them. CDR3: CASSQVGAYTQYF. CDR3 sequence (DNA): TGTGCCAGCAGCCAAGTGGGAGCGTATACGCAGTATTTT.

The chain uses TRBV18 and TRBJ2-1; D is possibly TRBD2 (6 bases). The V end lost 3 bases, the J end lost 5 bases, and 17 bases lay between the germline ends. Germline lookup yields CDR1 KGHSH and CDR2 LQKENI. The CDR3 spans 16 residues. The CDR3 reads CASSPGLDLGHNEQFF. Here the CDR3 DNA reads TGTGCCAGCTCACCGGGACTGGATCTGGGCCACAATGAGCAGTTCTTC.

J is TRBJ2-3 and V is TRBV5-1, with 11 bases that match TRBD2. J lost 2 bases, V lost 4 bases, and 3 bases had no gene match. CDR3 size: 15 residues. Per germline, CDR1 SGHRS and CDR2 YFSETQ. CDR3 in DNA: TGCGCCAGCAGCCTGGGACTAGCGGACACAGATACGCAGTATTTT. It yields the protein CASSLGLADTDTQYF.

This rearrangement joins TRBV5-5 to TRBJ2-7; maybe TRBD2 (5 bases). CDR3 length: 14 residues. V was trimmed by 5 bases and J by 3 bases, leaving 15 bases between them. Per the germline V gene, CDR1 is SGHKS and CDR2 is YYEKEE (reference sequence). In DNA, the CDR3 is TGTGCCAGCAGAATCTCGGACGGGGACTACGAGCAGTACTTC. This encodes CASRISDGDYEQYF.

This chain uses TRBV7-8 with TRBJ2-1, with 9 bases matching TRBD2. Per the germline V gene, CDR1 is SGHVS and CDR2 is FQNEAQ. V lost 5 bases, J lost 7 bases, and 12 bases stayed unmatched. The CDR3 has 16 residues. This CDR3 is CASSLLGSGRSNEQFF. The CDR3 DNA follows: TGTGCCAGCAGCCTCCTGGGTAGCGGGAGATCAAATGAGCAGTTCTTC.

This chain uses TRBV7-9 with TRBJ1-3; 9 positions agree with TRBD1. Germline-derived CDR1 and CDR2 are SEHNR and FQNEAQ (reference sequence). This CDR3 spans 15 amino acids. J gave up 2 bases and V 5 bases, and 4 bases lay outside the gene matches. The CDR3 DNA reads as TGTGCCAGCAGCCCCGGGACAGGGCCTGGAAACACCATATATTTT. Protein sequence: CASSPGTGPGNTIYF.

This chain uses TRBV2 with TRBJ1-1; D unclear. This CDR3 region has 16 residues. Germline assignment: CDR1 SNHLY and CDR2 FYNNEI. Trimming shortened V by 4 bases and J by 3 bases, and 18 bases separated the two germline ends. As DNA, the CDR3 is TGTGCCAGCAGTGCCCGTGGCAATCAACGGGACACTGAAGCTTTCTTT. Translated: CASSARGNQRDTEAFF. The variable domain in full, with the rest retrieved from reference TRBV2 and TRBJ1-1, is EPEVTQTPSHQVTQMGQEVILRCVPISNHLYFYWYRQILGQKVEFLVSFYNNEISEKSEIFDDQFSVERPDGSNFTLKIRSTKLEDSAMYFCASSARGNQRDTEAFFGQGTRLTVV.

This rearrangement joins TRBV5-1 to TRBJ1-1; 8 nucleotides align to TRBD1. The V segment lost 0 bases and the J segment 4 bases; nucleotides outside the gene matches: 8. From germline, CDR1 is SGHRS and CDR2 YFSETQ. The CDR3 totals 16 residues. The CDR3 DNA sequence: TGCGCCAGCAGCTTGGCCTGGCAGGGGGCTGGCACTGAAGCTTTCTTT. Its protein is CASSLAWQGAGTEAFF.

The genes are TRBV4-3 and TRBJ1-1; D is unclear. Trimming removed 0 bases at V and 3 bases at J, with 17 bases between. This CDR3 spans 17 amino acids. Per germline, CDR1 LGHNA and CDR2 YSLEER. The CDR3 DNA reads TGCGCCAGCAGCCAAGAAACGTATCCGCGGCCAGACACTGAAGCTTTCTTT. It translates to CASSQETYPRPDTEAFF.

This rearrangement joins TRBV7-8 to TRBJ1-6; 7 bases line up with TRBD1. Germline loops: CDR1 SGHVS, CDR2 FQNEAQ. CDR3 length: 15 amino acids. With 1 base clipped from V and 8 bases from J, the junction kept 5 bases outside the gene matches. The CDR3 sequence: CASSLEPGGDSPLHF. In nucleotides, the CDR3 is TGTGCCAGCAGCTTAGAGCCAGGGGGAGATTCACCCCTCCACTTT.

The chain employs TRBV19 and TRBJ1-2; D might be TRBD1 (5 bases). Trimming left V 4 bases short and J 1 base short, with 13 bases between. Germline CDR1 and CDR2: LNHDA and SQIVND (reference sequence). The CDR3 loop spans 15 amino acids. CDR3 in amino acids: CASSSHRQGNYGYTF. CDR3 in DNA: TGTGCCAGTAGTAGTCACAGGCAGGGTAACTATGGCTACACCTTC. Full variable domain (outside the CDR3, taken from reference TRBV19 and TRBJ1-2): DGGITQSPKYLFRKEGQNVTLSCEQNLNHDAMYWYRQDPGQGLRLIYYSQIVNDFQKGDIAEGYSVSREKKESFPLTVTSAQKNPTAFYLCASSSHRQGNYGYTFGSGTRLTVV.

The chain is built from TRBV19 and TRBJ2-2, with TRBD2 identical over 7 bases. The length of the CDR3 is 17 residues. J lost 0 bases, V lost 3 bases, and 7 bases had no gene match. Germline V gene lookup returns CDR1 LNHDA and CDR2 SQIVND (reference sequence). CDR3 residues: CASSMRAGTTNTGELFF. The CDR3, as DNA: TGTGCCAGTAGTATGAGGGCAGGGACTACGAACACCGGGGAGCTGTTTTTT.

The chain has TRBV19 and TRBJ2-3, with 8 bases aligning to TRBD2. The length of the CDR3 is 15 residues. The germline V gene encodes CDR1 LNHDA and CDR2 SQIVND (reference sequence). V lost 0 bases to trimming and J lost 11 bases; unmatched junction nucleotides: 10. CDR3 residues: CASSIDGTRGSEQYF. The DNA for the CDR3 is TGTGCCAGTAGTATAGATGGGACTAGGGGGTCGGAGCAGTATTTT.

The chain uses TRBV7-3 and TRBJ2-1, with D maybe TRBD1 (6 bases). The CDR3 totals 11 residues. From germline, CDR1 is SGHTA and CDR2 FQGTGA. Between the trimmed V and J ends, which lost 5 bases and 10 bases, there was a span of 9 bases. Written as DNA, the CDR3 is TGTGCCAGCAGCACAGGGAGAGAGCAGTTCTTC. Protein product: CASSTGREQFF.

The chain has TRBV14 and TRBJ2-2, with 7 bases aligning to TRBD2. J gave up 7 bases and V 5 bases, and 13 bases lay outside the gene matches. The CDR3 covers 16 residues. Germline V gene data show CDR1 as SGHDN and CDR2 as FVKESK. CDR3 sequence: CASSSRGSGYLGELFF. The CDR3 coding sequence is TGTGCCAGCAGCTCCCGGGGTAGCGGGTATCTCGGGGAGCTGTTTTTT.

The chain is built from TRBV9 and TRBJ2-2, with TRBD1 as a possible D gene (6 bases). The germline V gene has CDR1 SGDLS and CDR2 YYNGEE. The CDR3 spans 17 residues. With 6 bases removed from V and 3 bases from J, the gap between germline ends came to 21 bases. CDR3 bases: TGTGCCAGCACCGGAGGATGGGGCAGGGGAGACACCGGGGAGCTGTTTTTT. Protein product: CASTGGWGRGDTGELFF.

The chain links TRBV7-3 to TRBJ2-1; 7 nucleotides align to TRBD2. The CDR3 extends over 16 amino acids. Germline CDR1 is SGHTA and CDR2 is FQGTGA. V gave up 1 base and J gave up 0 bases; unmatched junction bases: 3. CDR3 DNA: TGTGCCAGCAGCTTAAGAGCGGGAAGCTCCTACAATGAGCAGTTCTTC. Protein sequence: CASSLRAGSSYNEQFF.

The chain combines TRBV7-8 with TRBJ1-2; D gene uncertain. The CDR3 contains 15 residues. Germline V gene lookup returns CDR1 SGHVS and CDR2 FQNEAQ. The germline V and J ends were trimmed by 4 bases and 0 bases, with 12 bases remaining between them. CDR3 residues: CASSSLRVSNYGYTF. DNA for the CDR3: TGTGCCAGCAGCTCACTCCGGGTCTCTAACTATGGCTACACCTTC.

The CDR3 DNA sequence: TGTGCCAGCCGCAGAGCGGGACTGCCCTCCTACGAGCAGTACTTC. This gives the protein CASRRAGLPSYEQYF. V and J are TRBV27 and TRBJ2-7, with 7 bases fitting TRBD2. The CDR3 spans 15 residues. V shed 8 bases and J 0 bases; nucleotides not matched to a gene: 10. CDR1 MNHEY and CDR2 SMNVEV come from the germline V gene (reference sequence).

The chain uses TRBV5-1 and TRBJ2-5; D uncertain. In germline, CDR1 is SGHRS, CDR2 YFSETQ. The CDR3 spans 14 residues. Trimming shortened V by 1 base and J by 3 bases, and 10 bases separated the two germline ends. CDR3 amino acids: CASSLTTAKETQYF. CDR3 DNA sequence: TGCGCCAGCAGCTTGACTACGGCGAAAGAGACCCAGTACTTC.

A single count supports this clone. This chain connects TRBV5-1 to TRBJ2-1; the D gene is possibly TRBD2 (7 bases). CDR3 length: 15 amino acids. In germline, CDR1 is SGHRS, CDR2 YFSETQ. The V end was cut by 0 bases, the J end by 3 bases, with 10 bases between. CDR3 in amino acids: CASSLVGGLYNEQFF. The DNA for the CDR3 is TGCGCCAGCAGCTTGGTGGGGGGGCTCTACAATGAGCAGTTCTTC.